The 21 T cell receptor beta chains below were found in one sample sequenced in a study of blood T cell repertoires in COVID-19. The protocol was immunoSEQ multiplex PCR, while the TCRdb copy is restricted to in-frame clones and leaves out a portion. The sample has fewer than 250,000 clones; 88% are singletons. The sample taken for sequencing was peripheral blood. Source of these receptors: a human donor in a cohort sampled during active COVID-19.

The chain links TRBV5-5 to TRBJ1-1, with 7 bases that match TRBD1. The V gene's germline CDR1 is SGHKS and CDR2 YYEKEE (reference sequence). The CDR3 runs 14 residues. Germline trimming cut 4 bases from V and 1 base from J; bases unmatched to any gene: 4. This CDR3 is CASSGAGGNTEAFF. Here the CDR3 DNA reads TGTGCCAGCAGCGGAGCAGGGGGGAACACTGAAGCTTTCTTT.

V usage is TRBV5-5 and J usage is TRBJ1-1, with TRBD1 identical over 7 bases. V trimming: 4 bases; J trimming: 4 bases; junction bases outside the gene matches: 7. The CDR3 runs to 14 residues. The germline CDR1 and CDR2 sequences are SGHKS and YYEKEE (reference sequence). CDR3 residues: CASSRFSGGTEAFF. The CDR3 DNA sequence: TGTGCCAGCAGCAGGTTTTCAGGGGGCACTGAAGCTTTCTTT.

The gene calls are TRBV5-1 and TRBJ1-2; D might be TRBD1 (5 bases). Germline V gene data show CDR1 as SGHRS and CDR2 as YFSETQ. The CDR3 loop spans 14 amino acids. Trimming took 0 bases from V and 7 from J, leaving 13 bases between them. The CDR3 nucleotides are TGCGCCAGCAGCTTGGAGGCGGCCCAGGGTGGCTACACCTTC. It encodes CASSLEAAQGGYTF.

The chain employs TRBV19 and TRBJ2-5; 8 bases are shared with TRBD2. The CDR3 spans 17 residues. The germline CDR1 and CDR2 sequences are LNHDA and SQIVND (reference sequence). V was clipped by 2 bases and J by 4 bases; unmatched bases: 12. The CDR3 spells CASSITHRAGGGETQYF. The CDR3, as DNA: TGTGCCAGTAGTATAACCCACAGGGCGGGGGGTGGAGAGACCCAGTACTTC.

The chain is built from TRBV6-2 or TRBV6-3 and TRBJ2-7; 9 positions match TRBD1. Trimming cost V 2 bases and J 3 bases; bases outside gene matches: 5. This CDR3 is built from 15 residues. Germline V gene sequence: CDR1 MNHEY, CDR2 SVGEGT. CDR3 sequence reads: CASSYRGQGDYEQYF. In DNA form, the CDR3 reads TGTGCCAGCAGTTACCGGGGACAGGGAGACTACGAGCAGTACTTC.

The rearrangement links TRBV5-1 to TRBJ1-3; 8 bases fit TRBD1. The junction had 7 bases not matched to a gene; V was cut back by 3 bases and J by 2 bases. Germline-derived CDR1 and CDR2 are SGHRS and YFSETQ. The CDR3 runs 16 residues. The CDR3 coding sequence is TGCGCCAGCAGCTCCCTTTCGACAGGGGCTGGAAACACCATATATTTT. This codes for CASSSLSTGAGNTIYF.

The rearrangement links TRBV6-6 to TRBJ2-2; D is unresolved. The length of the CDR3 is 13 residues. Germline V lookup: CDR1 MNHNY, CDR2 SVGAGI (reference sequence). V was trimmed by 4 bases and J by 4 bases, leaving 7 bases between them. In nucleotides, the CDR3 is TGTGCCAGCAGTTCGGCGGCCACCGGGGAGCTGTTTTTT. It is translated as CASSSAATGELFF.

The J gene is TRBJ1-1, the V gene TRBV6-5, with D hard to call. Germline CDR1 MNHEY, CDR2 SVGAGI. V was shortened by 8 bases and J by 1 base, with 11 bases between the two germline ends. The CDR3 runs 13 residues. CDR3 region: CASCGRGNTEAFF. The CDR3 DNA follows: TGTGCCAGCTGCGGGCGCGGGAACACTGAAGCTTTCTTT.

The chain combines TRBV28 with TRBJ2-5; the D gene is possibly TRBD1 (6 bases). In germline, CDR1 is MDHEN, CDR2 SYDVKM. CDR3 length equals 15 residues. Trimming left V 5 bases short and J 6 bases short, with 19 bases between. In DNA, the CDR3 is TGTGCCAGCAGTCCGCCCGACACTACAGGGAAGACCCAGTACTTC. Translating it yields CASSPPDTTGKTQYF.

V is TRBV7-9 and J is TRBJ2-1; D possibly corresponds to TRBD2 (6 bases). Trimming removed 4 bases at V and 0 bases at J, with 22 bases between. The CDR3 sequence is 19 residues long. Germline V CDR1 and CDR2: SEHNR, FQNEAQ (reference sequence). The CDR3 DNA is TGTGCCAGCAGCTCCGAGGGGACTCTCCCGGTGAGCTCCTACAATGAGCAGTTCTTC. Its protein product is CASSSEGTLPVSSYNEQFF.

The V gene is TRBV5-4, the J gene TRBJ1-1; D call uncertain. The germline V gene has CDR1 SGHNT and CDR2 YYREEE (reference sequence). V was clipped by 0 bases and J by 6 bases, with 15 bases between them. The CDR3 consists of 15 residues. CDR3 sequence reads: CASSLGRLGFAEAFF. The DNA for the CDR3 is TGTGCCAGCAGCTTGGGGAGGTTGGGGTTCGCTGAAGCTTTCTTT. Based on the CDR3 plus reference TRBV5-4 and TRBJ1-1, the full variable domain is ETGVTQSPTHLIKTRGQQVTLRCSSQSGHNTVSWYQQALGQGPQFIFQYYREEENGRGNFPPRFSGLQFPNYSSELNVNALELDDSALYLCASSLGRLGFAEAFFGQGTRLTVV.

This chain links TRBV4-2 with TRBJ2-7; 12 nucleotides line up with TRBD1. CDR1 and CDR2 from the germline V gene are LGHNA and YNFKEQ. This CDR3 comprises 16 residues. The ends lost 3 bases at V and 5 bases at J; junction bases unmatched: 8. DNA of the CDR3: TGTGCCAGCAGCCAGCTCACCGGGACAGGGGGCCACGAGCAGTACTTC. It encodes CASSQLTGTGGHEQYF.

This clone was detected only a few times. Likely a read error: the CDR3 ends without its conserved phenylalanine or tryptophan. The limits of the CDR3 on the DNA are not certain, so only TCRdb's listed CDR3 is given. J is TRBJ2-7 and V is TRBV15; the table's TRBD2 call for D was not verified on the DNA. Germline lookup yields CDR1 LNHNV and CDR2 YYDKDF (reference sequence). The CDR3 is 9 residues long, ends included. The CDR3: CATSRDGED.

The chain joins TRBV6-2 or TRBV6-3 to TRBJ2-7; D gene ambiguous. This CDR3 contains 11 residues. V lost 2 bases and J 6 bases, leaving 5 bases between the germline ends. Per the germline V gene, CDR1 is MNHEY and CDR2 is SVGEGT. The CDR3 coding sequence is TGTGCCAGCAGTTACGTGGCCGAGCAGTACTTC. Translating gives CASSYVAEQYF.

The V gene is TRBV24-1, the J gene TRBJ1-5; tentatively, D is TRBD1 (6 bases). V gave up 8 bases and J gave up 2 bases, with 12 bases separating them. Germline-derived CDR1 and CDR2 are KGHDR and SFDVKD. The CDR3 is 14 residues long. The CDR3 nucleotides are TGTGCCACCATCACAGGGTTTGGCAATCAGCCCCAGCATTTT. This codes for CATITGFGNQPQHF.

The chain uses TRBV28 and TRBJ1-2, with TRBD1 as a possible D gene (6 bases). The CDR3 is 15 residues long. V was shortened by 5 bases and J by 4 bases, with 17 bases between the two germline ends. The V gene's germline CDR1 is MDHEN and CDR2 SYDVKM. The CDR3, as DNA: TGTGCCAGCAGTCCCCGAGTTTGGACAGTCTATGGCTACACCTTC. Translated, it gives CASSPRVWTVYGYTF.

The chain has TRBV6-5 and TRBJ1-3; no clear D gene. The germline gives CDR1 MNHEY, CDR2 SVGAGI. This CDR3 has 14 residues. Trimming removed 2 bases at V and 2 bases at J, with 7 bases between. CDR3 DNA sequence: TGTGCCAGCAGTTACCGGGGAACTGGAAACACCATATATTTT. Encoded protein: CASSYRGTGNTIYF.

The chain links TRBV7-6 to TRBJ2-3; D possibly corresponds to TRBD2 (5 bases). Trimming cost V 2 bases and J 3 bases, with 12 bases left between them. Germline V lookup: CDR1 SGHVS, CDR2 FNYEAQ. The CDR3 runs 15 residues. CDR3 DNA: TGTGCCAGCAGCTTAAGTGGGAGAGAGACAGATACGCAGTATTTT. It translates to CASSLSGRETDTQYF.

V is TRBV30 and J is TRBJ1-4; maybe TRBD1 (5 bases). CDR1 and CDR2 from the germline V gene are GTSNPN and SVGIG (reference sequence). With 0 bases removed from V and 8 bases from J, the gap between germline ends came to 13 bases. There are 14 residues in the CDR3. In DNA, the CDR3 is TGTGCCTGGAGTGTACGGGGGTTATGGGAAAAACTGTTTTTT. It specifies CAWSVRGLWEKLFF.

This chain links TRBV28 with TRBJ2-3; perhaps TRBD2 as D (8 bases). Per the germline V gene, CDR1 is MDHEN and CDR2 is SYDVKM. The V end was cut by 4 bases, the J end by 5 bases, with 16 bases between. The CDR3 is 15 residues long. The CDR3 protein is CASSSGRGQLDTQYF. In DNA, the CDR3 is TGTGCCAGCAGTTCCGGGAGGGGGCAATTAGATACGCAGTATTTT.

The genes are TRBV7-9 and TRBJ2-1; tentatively, D is TRBD1 (5 bases). Germline assignment: CDR1 SEHNR and CDR2 FQNEAQ (reference sequence). Trimming took 0 bases from V and 9 from J, leaving 12 bases between them. The CDR3 is 14 amino acids. CDR3 loop: CASSLALVRGEQFF. In nucleotides, the CDR3 is TGTGCCAGCAGCTTAGCCCTAGTTAGGGGTGAGCAGTTCTTC.